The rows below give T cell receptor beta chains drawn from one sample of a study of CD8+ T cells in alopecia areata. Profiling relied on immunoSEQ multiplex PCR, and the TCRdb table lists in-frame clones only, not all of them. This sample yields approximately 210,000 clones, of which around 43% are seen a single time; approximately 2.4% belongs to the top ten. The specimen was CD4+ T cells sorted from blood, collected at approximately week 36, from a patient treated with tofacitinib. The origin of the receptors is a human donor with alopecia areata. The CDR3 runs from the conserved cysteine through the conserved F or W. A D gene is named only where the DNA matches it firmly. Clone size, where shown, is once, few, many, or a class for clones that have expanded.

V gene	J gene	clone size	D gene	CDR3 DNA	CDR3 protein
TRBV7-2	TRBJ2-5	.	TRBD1	TGTGCCAGCAGGACAGGGACGGAAGAGACCCAGTACTTC	CASRTGTEETQYF
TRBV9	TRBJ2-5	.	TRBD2	TGTGCCAGCAGCGTACGGGCAGCGGGAGGTCGAGAGACCCAGTACTTC	CASSVRAAGGRETQYF
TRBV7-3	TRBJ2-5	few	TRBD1	TGTGCCAGCAGCTCGGGACAGCAAGAGACCCAGTACTTC	CASSSGQQETQYF
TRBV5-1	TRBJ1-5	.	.	TGCGCCAGCAGCTTGGGCCAGAGCGGCAATCAGCCCCAGCATTTT	CASSLGQSGNQPQHF
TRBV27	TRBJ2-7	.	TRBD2	TGTGCCAGCAGTCCCCTGGAGGGCGGGGGGATCTCCTACGAGCAGTACTTC	CASSPLEGGGISYEQYF
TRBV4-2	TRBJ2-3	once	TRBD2	TGTGCCAGCAGCCAAGCTGGGCGGGAGGGCCCGGGAAATACGCAGTATTTT	CASSQAGREGPGNTQYF
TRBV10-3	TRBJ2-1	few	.	TGTGCCATCAGTGGGGAAAGGTGGGTGAATGAGCAGTTCTTC	CAISGERWVNEQFF
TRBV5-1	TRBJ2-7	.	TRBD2	TGCGCCAGCAGCTTAGCGGGGGTCTCCGAGCAGTACTTC	CASSLAGVSEQYF
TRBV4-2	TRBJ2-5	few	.	TGTGCCAGCAGCCCTCAGGGGAACCCCGACATGGAGACCCAGTACTTC	CASSPQGNPDMETQYF
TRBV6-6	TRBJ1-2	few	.	TGTGCCGCAGAAACAGGGATAAACTATGGCTACACCTTC	CAAETGINYGYTF
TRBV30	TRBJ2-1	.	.	TGTGCCTGGAGTATACAGGTTATGGATGAGCAGTTCTTC	CAWSIQVMDEQFF
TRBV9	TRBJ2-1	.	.	TGTGCCAGCAGCGTAGGTCCCGAGAATGAGCAGTTCTTC	CASSVGPENEQFF
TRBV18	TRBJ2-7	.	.	TGTGCCAGCTCACCCGGGGTCGACTCCTACGAGCAGTACTTC	CASSPGVDSYEQYF
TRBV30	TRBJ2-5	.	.	TGTGCCTGGAGTGGGGTGGGCCAGGGGACCCAGTACTTC	CAWSGVGQGTQYF
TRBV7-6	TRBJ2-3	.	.	TGTGCCAGCAGCTTTAGCGGATCATTGGATACGCAGTATTTT	CASSFSGSLDTQYF
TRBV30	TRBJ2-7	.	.	TGTGCCTGGAGTACCCAGGGCAAGAAGTACTTC	CAWSTQGKKYF
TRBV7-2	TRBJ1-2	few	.	TGTGCCAGCAGCTTAGCCTTGAGTGACTATGGCTACACCTTC	CASSLALSDYGYTF
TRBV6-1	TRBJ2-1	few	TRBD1	TGTGCCAGCACTACCGACAGGGGGCGAGGCAATGAGCAGTTCTTC	CASTTDRGRGNEQFF
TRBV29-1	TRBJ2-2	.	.	TGCAGCGTCCGCACCTTTAGGGGGGAGCTGTTTTTT	CSVRTFRGELFF
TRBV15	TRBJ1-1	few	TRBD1	TGTGCCACCAGCACAAGGACAGGGGTGAACACTGAAGCTTTCTTT	CATSTRTGVNTEAFF
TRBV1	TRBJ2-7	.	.	TGCACCAGCAGCCAAGAGTTGAGGGTGGGAGGGAGGTACGAGCAGTACTTC	CTSSQELRVGGRYEQYF
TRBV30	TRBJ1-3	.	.	TGTGCCTGGAGTACGGGCTCTGGAAACACCATATATTTT	CAWSTGSGNTIYF
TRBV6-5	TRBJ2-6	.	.	TGTGCCAGCAGAGGGGCAGACTCTGGGGCCAACGTCCTGACTTTC	CASRGADSGANVLTF
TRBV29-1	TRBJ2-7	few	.	TGCAGCGTCTCCGACTACCCCTACGAGCAGTACTTC	CSVSDYPYEQYF
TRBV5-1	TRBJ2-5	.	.	TGCGCCAGCAGCTTGGTTGGGACTTTGGAGACCCAGTACTTC	CASSLVGTLETQYF
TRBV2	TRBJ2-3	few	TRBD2	TGTGCCAGCAGGGGGACTAGCGGGATCACAGATACGCAGTATTTT	CASRGTSGITDTQYF
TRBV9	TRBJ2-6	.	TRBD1	TGTGCCAGCAGCGTGACAGGGGGCATTGGGTCTGGGGCCAACGTCCTGACTTTC	CASSVTGGIGSGANVLTF